This is a list of T cell receptor beta chains from one sample in a study of T cell responses to AZD1222 COVID-19 vaccine. The protocol was immunoSEQ multiplex PCR, while the TCRdb copy is restricted to in-frame clones and leaves out a portion. The profile shows approximately 100,000 clones, around nine tenths of them singletons. The sample here was peripheral blood, taken 28 days after the second dose of the MenACWY control vaccine. Source of these receptors: an adult who received the MenACWY meningococcal vaccine as a control. The CDR3 runs from the conserved cysteine through the conserved F or W. D genes are given only for firm matches. Expanded clones get a size class; other rows say once, few or many, or leave the size out.

d_call,v_call,clone_size,j_call,cdr3_aa,cdr3_nt
NA,TRBV7-9,NA,TRBJ1-1,CASSLAGRLQYPFF,TGTGCCAGCAGCTTAGCAGGACGCCTTCAGTATCCTTTCTTT
NA,TRBV11-2,NA,TRBJ1-2,CASSLDRPQGGYGYTF,TGTGCCAGCAGCTTAGATAGGCCACAGGGCGGCTATGGCTACACCTTC
TRBD1,TRBV28,NA,TRBJ1-2,CASSYPPTGVWGYTF,TGTGCCAGCAGTTACCCCCCTACAGGGGTGTGGGGCTACACCTTC
TRBD1,TRBV27,once,TRBJ2-5,CASSFHRDRVQETQYF,TGTGCCAGCAGTTTCCACCGGGACAGAGTTCAAGAGACCCAGTACTTC
NA,TRBV5-1,NA,TRBJ2-3,CASSLARAGTDTQYF,TGCGCCAGCAGCTTGGCCCGGGCGGGGACAGATACGCAGTATTTT
NA,TRBV7-9,once,TRBJ1-6,CASSLVVGTYNSPLHF,TGTGCCAGCAGCTTAGTTGTTGGGACTTATAATTCACCCCTCCACTTT
NA,TRBV18,NA,TRBJ2-7,CASSNGVGRQPYEQYF,TGTGCCAGCTCAAACGGGGTAGGAAGACAGCCCTACGAGCAGTACTTC
NA,TRBV28,NA,TRBJ1-5,CASSRDMNQPQHF,TGTGCCAGCAGTAGGGACATGAATCAGCCCCAGCATTTT
TRBD1,TRBV19,NA,TRBJ2-3,CASSGRGRTDTQYF,TGTGCCAGTAGTGGCAGGGGGCGGACAGATACGCAGTATTTT
NA,TRBV27,NA,TRBJ2-7,CASSTLYEQYF,TGTGCCAGCAGTACCCTCTACGAGCAGTACTTC
NA,TRBV5-1,few,TRBJ1-2,CASSLLSGDHGYTF,TGCGCCAGCAGCTTGTTATCAGGGGATCATGGCTACACCTTC
TRBD1,TRBV9,NA,TRBJ1-2,CASSAQGRGYGYTF,TGTGCCAGCAGCGCACAGGGCAGGGGGTATGGCTACACCTTC
TRBD1,TRBV10-3,NA,TRBJ2-5,CAIREGQESQETQYF,TGTGCCATCAGGGAGGGACAGGAGAGTCAAGAGACCCAGTACTTC
TRBD1,TRBV6-1,NA,TRBJ2-3,CASSEDRGFADTQYF,TGTGCCAGCAGTGAGGACAGGGGGTTCGCAGATACGCAGTATTTT
TRBD1,TRBV30,NA,TRBJ1-6,CAWTRDRAQRFLHF,TGTGCCTGGACCCGGGACAGGGCGCAAAGGTTCCTCCACTTT
TRBD1,TRBV7-9,NA,TRBJ2-7,CASSPISWDRGEQYF,TGTGCCAGCAGCCCCATCTCCTGGGACAGGGGCGAGCAGTACTTC
TRBD1,TRBV20-1,NA,TRBJ1-2,CSASSTGVARGYTF,TGCAGTGCTAGTTCCACAGGGGTTGCGCGTGGCTACACCTTC
NA,TRBV28,few,TRBJ2-7,CASSFGRQGRNEQYF,TGTGCCAGCAGTTTCGGGCGGCAGGGAAGGAACGAGCAGTACTTC
NA,TRBV7-2,NA,TRBJ2-2,CASSTRQARELFF,TGTGCCAGCAGCACCCGACAGGCCCGGGAGCTGTTTTTT
TRBD1,TRBV18,once,TRBJ1-2,CASSPGVDRLDGYTF,TGTGCCAGCTCACCGGGCGTGGACAGGTTGGATGGCTACACCTTC
NA,TRBV5-1,NA,TRBJ1-2,CASSQADGHYGYTF,TGCGCCAGCAGTCAAGCGGACGGCCACTATGGCTACACCTTC
NA,TRBV7-2,once,TRBJ1-5,CASSPVLVNQPQHF,TGTGCCAGCAGCCCGGTTTTGGTCAATCAGCCCCAGCATTTT
NA,TRBV9,NA,TRBJ1-2,CASSVATGGNYGYTF,TGTGCCAGCAGCGTGGCGACAGGTGGGAACTATGGCTACACCTTC
NA,TRBV5-1,NA,TRBJ1-5,CASSLEGDSNQPQHF,TGCGCCAGCAGCTTAGAAGGGGATAGCAATCAGCCCCAGCATTTT